The 32 T cell receptor beta chains below were found in one sample sequenced in a study of PD-1 blockade in classical Hodgkin lymphoma. TCRdb's copy holds only in-frame clones and misses some; the assay was immunoSEQ multiplex PCR. The sample lists 4,000 to 4,500 clones; 81% were seen once. Noted time point: newly diagnosed, previously untreated cHL patient sample. Isolation of CD8+ T cells from thawed PBMCs used magnetic negative selection. Material: CD8+ T cells from blood. The receptors shown here come from a human donor with classical Hodgkin lymphoma.

The CDR3 is CASSLDRPSTGGYGYTF. In DNA, the CDR3 is TGTGCCAGCAGCTTAGACCGACCTTCGACAGGCGGCTATGGCTACACCTTC. The rearrangement joins TRBV11-2 to TRBJ1-2; D possibly corresponds to TRBD1 (6 bases). Trimming took 0 bases from V and 4 from J, leaving 18 bases between them. CDR1 and CDR2 from the germline V gene are SGHAT and FQNNGV. The CDR3 covers 17 residues. The full variable domain, in which reference TRBV11-2 and TRBJ1-2 provide the parts outside the CDR3, is EAGVAQSPRYKIIEKRQSVAFWCNPISGHATLYWYQQILGQGPKLLIQFQNNGVVDDSQLPKDRFSAERLKGVDSTLKIQPAKLEDSAVYLCASSLDRPSTGGYGYTFGSGTRLTVV.

The V gene is TRBV4-3, the J gene TRBJ2-7; D gene ambiguous. This CDR3 is built from 14 residues. Deletions cut 0 bases from V and 7 bases from J, with 13 bases between. Germline values: CDR1 LGHNA, CDR2 YSLEER. The CDR3 bases are TGCGCCAGCAGCCAAGATATCGGTTGGGGAGAGCAGTACTTC. It specifies CASSQDIGWGEQYF.

J is TRBJ2-3 and V is TRBV4-3; 8 nucleotides match TRBD1. V was pared by 1 base and J by 0 bases, with 6 bases of the junction left unmatched. CDR1 is LGHNA and CDR2 is YSLEER in the germline V gene. The CDR3 runs 17 residues. Here the CDR3 reads CASSQAIGTGSTDTQYF. DNA of the CDR3: TGCGCCAGCAGCCAAGCCATCGGGACAGGAAGCACAGATACGCAGTATTTT.

This sequence joins TRBV7-3 and TRBJ2-1, with a possible D match to TRBD2 (6 bases). V was trimmed by 2 bases and J by 4 bases, leaving 12 bases between them. The CDR3 contains 15 residues. Germline V gives CDR1 SGHTA, CDR2 FQGTGA. CDR3 nucleotides: TGTGCCAGCAGCTTAGGGGGGAGCCCATACAATGAGCAGTTCTTC. This translates into CASSLGGSPYNEQFF. Full variable domain (missing parts from reference TRBV7-3 and TRBJ2-1): GAGVSQTPSNKVTEKGKYVELRCDPISGHTALYWYRQSLGQGPEFLIYFQGTGAADDSGLPNDRFFAVRPEGSVSTLKIQRTERGDSAVYLCASSLGGSPYNEQFFGPGTRLTVL.

The genes are TRBV6-5 and TRBJ2-1; 9 bases match TRBD1. V was pared by 5 bases and J by 2 bases, with 4 bases of the junction left unmatched. Germline CDR1 reads MNHEY; CDR2 reads SVGAGI. The length of the CDR3 is 15 residues. The CDR3 here is CASSHTGGAYNEQFF. The CDR3 region has the DNA TGTGCCAGCAGTCACACAGGGGGCGCCTACAATGAGCAGTTCTTC.

This clone was detected only once. The chain has TRBV4-3 and TRBJ1-2; 7 bases align to TRBD1. The V and J ends lost 2 bases and 4 bases, in that order; junction bases with no gene match: 10. The CDR3 covers 16 residues. Germline V gives CDR1 LGHNA, CDR2 YSLEER. In DNA, the CDR3 is TGCGCCAGCAGCCAACTGCGACAGGGCCTCAGCTATGGCTACACCTTC. As protein: CASSQLRQGLSYGYTF.

The genes are TRBV28 and TRBJ2-5; no reliable D call. Per the germline V gene, CDR1 is MDHEN and CDR2 is SYDVKM. This CDR3 is built from 13 residues. Trimming left V 4 bases short and J 2 bases short, with 8 bases between. The CDR3 loop is CASSSGQQETQYF. The CDR3 DNA reads TGTGCCAGCAGTTCCGGCCAGCAAGAGACCCAGTACTTC. Complete variable domain (other parts from reference TRBV28 and TRBJ2-5): DVKVTQSSRYLVKRTGEKVFLECVQDMDHENMFWYRQDPGLGLRLIYFSYDVKMKEKGDIPEGYSVSREKKERFSLILESASTNQTSMYLCASSSGQQETQYFGPGTRLLVL.

This rearrangement joins TRBV11-2 to TRBJ1-5; D gene ambiguous. Germline CDR1 reads SGHAT; CDR2 reads FQNNGV. The CDR3 is made up of 13 amino acids. V was trimmed by 2 bases and J by 3 bases, leaving 5 bases between them. The CDR3 bases are TGTGCCAGCAGCTTAAGTTCCAATCAGCCCCAGCATTTT. Protein: CASSLSSNQPQHF.

V and J are TRBV10-3 and TRBJ1-6, with 8 bases identical to TRBD1. CDR1 is ENHRY and CDR2 is SYGVKD in the germline V gene. This CDR3 region has 14 residues. V was clipped by 7 bases and J by 7 bases; unmatched bases: 6. CDR3 nucleotides: TGTGCCATCACTCAGGGGGCTAACAATTCACCCCTCCACTTT. This sequence encodes CAITQGANNSPLHF.

V and J are TRBV9 and TRBJ2-2, with 9 bases matching TRBD2. There are 17 residues in the CDR3. Germline-derived CDR1 and CDR2 are SGDLS and YYNGEE. Losses at the gene ends were 4 bases for V and 0 bases for J; bases not matched to a gene: 7. CDR3 region: CASSPDSGGANTGELFF. CDR3 in DNA: TGTGCCAGCAGCCCTGATAGCGGGGGCGCGAACACCGGGGAGCTGTTTTTT.

The chain carries TRBV5-3 and TRBJ2-1, with TRBD2 matching over 10 bases. TRBV5-3 is known as an ORF, though its function is uncertain. V lost 4 bases, J lost 6 bases, and 13 bases stayed unmatched. There are 17 residues in the CDR3. CDR3 loop: CARSPIHTSGKSNEQFF. The CDR3, as DNA: TGTGCCAGAAGCCCCATTCACACTAGCGGGAAGTCCAATGAGCAGTTCTTC.

The CDR3 spells CASSIVNSPLHF. The CDR3 DNA is TGTGCCAGTAGTATCGTGAATTCACCCCTCCACTTT. The rearrangement joins TRBV19 to TRBJ1-6; no definite D call. V shed 3 bases and J shed 7 bases, with 4 bases lying between them. Germline-derived CDR1 and CDR2 are LNHDA and SQIVND (reference sequence). The CDR3 length is 12 residues.

V gene TRBV5-1 combines with J gene TRBJ2-1, with 8 bases aligning to TRBD2. This CDR3 spans 13 amino acids. From germline, CDR1 is SGHRS and CDR2 YFSETQ. V lost 4 bases, J lost 8 bases, and 5 bases stayed unmatched. The CDR3 spells CASSQTSVDEQFF. DNA for the CDR3: TGCGCCAGCAGCCAGACTAGCGTTGATGAGCAGTTCTTC.

The genes are TRBV6-1 and TRBJ2-5, with TRBD1 identical over 7 bases. The CDR3 runs to 14 residues. Unmatched junction bases numbered 9, after V lost 6 bases and J lost 5 bases. In germline, CDR1 is MNHNS, CDR2 SASEGT. CDR3 loop: CASRRRQGQETQYF. The CDR3 DNA sequence: TGTGCCAGCAGAAGGAGACAGGGTCAGGAGACCCAGTACTTC.

The rearrangement uses TRBV9 and TRBJ1-5; possible D gene TRBD1, 6 bases. Trimming pared 2 bases from V and 3 bases from J, leaving 9 bases between. The V gene's germline CDR1 is SGDLS and CDR2 YYNGEE. The CDR3 length is 14 residues. The CDR3 loop is CASSVAGANQPQHF. CDR3 DNA sequence: TGTGCCAGCAGCGTGGCGGGGGCCAATCAGCCCCAGCATTTT. Full variable domain (outside the CDR3, taken from reference TRBV9 and TRBJ1-5): DSGVTQTPKHLITATGQRVTLRCSPRSGDLSVYWYQQSLDQGLQFLIQYYNGEERAKGNILERFSAQQFPDLHSELNLSSLELGDSALYFCASSVAGANQPQHFGDGTRLSIL.

The chain joins TRBV7-6 to TRBJ2-2; D perhaps matches TRBD1 (5 bases). Germline V lookup: CDR1 SGHVS, CDR2 FNYEAQ. The V end was cut by 4 bases, the J end by 7 bases, with 10 bases between. CDR3 size: 13 residues. CDR3 amino acids: CASSWGSGGELFF. In DNA, the CDR3 is TGTGCCAGCAGCTGGGGCTCGGGCGGGGAGCTGTTTTTT.

The chain carries TRBV4-2 and TRBJ1-2; 9 bases align to TRBD1. This CDR3 region has 15 residues. Looked up from germline, CDR1 is LGHNA and CDR2 is YNFKEQ. J gave up 2 bases and V 3 bases, and 4 bases lay outside the gene matches. This CDR3 is CASSHHRGQNYGYTF. For the CDR3, the DNA is TGTGCCAGCAGCCATCACAGGGGGCAAAACTATGGCTACACCTTC.

This sequence joins TRBV6-6 and TRBJ1-5; 8 nucleotides match TRBD1. J gave up 8 bases and V 4 bases, and 4 bases lay outside the gene matches. The germline V gene encodes CDR1 MNHNY and CDR2 SVGAGI (reference sequence). The CDR3 runs to 13 residues. CDR3 in DNA: TGTGCCAGCAGTTGGTACAGGGGGGAGCCCCAGCATTTT. This codes for CASSWYRGEPQHF.

This clone was seen a few times. V and J are TRBV19 and TRBJ2-5, with TRBD2 as a possible D gene (6 bases). Trimming removed 1 base at V and 5 bases at J, with 11 bases between. The germline gives CDR1 LNHDA, CDR2 SQIVND (reference sequence). This CDR3 has 14 residues. CDR3 residues: CASSIGGERETQYF. The CDR3 bases are TGTGCCAGTAGTATAGGGGGGGAGAGGGAGACCCAGTACTTC.

This clone came up once. The gene calls are TRBV7-3 and TRBJ2-1, with 13 bases matching TRBD2. Germline V gives CDR1 SGHTA, CDR2 FQGTGA. The CDR3 consists of 17 residues. Trimming cost V 5 bases and J 6 bases; bases outside gene matches: 10. The CDR3 DNA follows: TGTGCCAGCAGCCAAAAACCCGGACTAGCGGGAGTCAATGAGCAGTTCTTC. As protein: CASSQKPGLAGVNEQFF.

The chain has TRBV7-2 and TRBJ2-7, with TRBD1 matching over 8 bases. V shed 2 bases and J 2 bases; nucleotides not matched to a gene: 5. Germline V gene data show CDR1 as SGHTA and CDR2 as FQGNSA. The CDR3 runs 15 residues. The CDR3 nucleotides are TGTGCCAGCAGCTTACAGGACAGGGATACCTACGAGCAGTACTTC. This sequence encodes CASSLQDRDTYEQYF.

This clone was counted a single time. The V gene is TRBV9, the J gene TRBJ2-7, with 14 bases that match TRBD2. The germline V gene has CDR1 SGDLS and CDR2 YYNGEE. The CDR3 extends over 16 amino acids. Trimming removed 3 bases from V and 1 base from J; junction bases left unmatched: 3. The CDR3 DNA follows: TGTGCCAGCAGCGGGGGGACTAGCGGGAGTTCCTACGAGCAGTACTTC. Residues: CASSGGTSGSSYEQYF.

The gene calls are TRBV9 and TRBJ2-6; D unclear. Trimming pared 7 bases from V and 5 bases from J, leaving 19 bases between. The CDR3 has 16 amino acids. Germline CDR1 reads SGDLS; CDR2 reads YYNGEE. CDR3 sequence: CASGDPYQSRANVLTF. The CDR3 bases are TGTGCCAGCGGTGATCCGTACCAAAGTCGGGCCAACGTCCTGACTTTC.

The J gene is TRBJ1-1, the V gene TRBV5-6; TRBD1 is a possible D gene (6 bases). V shed 7 bases and J shed 5 bases, with 15 bases lying between them. CDR1 SGHDT and CDR2 YYEEEE come from the germline V gene. The CDR3 consists of 13 residues. The chain's CDR3 is CASCKQGDTEAFF. The CDR3 DNA reads TGTGCCAGCTGCAAACAGGGAGATACTGAAGCTTTCTTT. The variable domain in full, completed from reference TRBV5-6 and TRBJ1-1, reads DAGVTQSPTHLIKTRGQQVTLRCSPKSGHDTVSWYQQALGQGPQFIFQYYEEEERQRGNFPDRFSGHQFPNYSSELNVNALLLGDSALYLCASCKQGDTEAFFGQGTRLTVV.

V gene TRBV6-5 combines with J gene TRBJ1-1; no definite D call. CDR3 length: 13 residues. The germline V gene has CDR1 MNHEY and CDR2 SVGAGI. The V end lost 0 bases, the J end lost 10 bases, and 12 bases lay between the germline ends. In nucleotides, the CDR3 is TGTGCCAGCAGTTACTCGTCGGGAGTGCGAGCTTTCTTT. Encoded protein: CASSYSSGVRAFF.

This chain uses TRBV10-1 with TRBJ1-1; D unclear. CDR1 WNHNN and CDR2 SYGVQD come from the germline V gene (reference sequence). Trimming shortened V by 3 bases and J by 4 bases, and 9 bases separated the two germline ends. The CDR3 totals 13 residues. CDR3 bases: TGCGCCAGCAGTGATCGTGTGGGCACTGAAGCTTTCTTT. It encodes CASSDRVGTEAFF.

This clone was observed once. The genes are TRBV7-3 and TRBJ2-1, with 10 bases matching TRBD2. Losses at the gene ends were 3 bases for V and 6 bases for J; bases not matched to a gene: 5. The CDR3 runs 15 residues. The germline V gene has CDR1 SGHTA and CDR2 FQGTGA. The CDR3 is CASSFLAGELNEQFF. The CDR3 DNA follows: TGTGCCAGCAGCTTCCTAGCGGGAGAGCTCAATGAGCAGTTCTTC.

The chain combines TRBV2 with TRBJ2-2; 7 bases agree with TRBD2. Germline V gene lookup returns CDR1 SNHLY and CDR2 FYNNEI. There are 16 residues in the CDR3. V was pared by 0 bases and J by 3 bases, with 4 bases of the junction left unmatched. CDR3 nucleotides: TGTGCCAGCAGTGAAGCAGGGCGGGAGTACACCGGGGAGCTGTTTTTT. Translation gives CASSEAGREYTGELFF.

J is TRBJ1-1 and V is TRBV2; D is perhaps TRBD1 (5 bases). Trimming shortened V by 6 bases and J by 3 bases, and 14 bases separated the two germline ends. Germline V lookup: CDR1 SNHLY, CDR2 FYNNEI. There are 14 residues in the CDR3. The CDR3 spells CASSKTGDYTEAFF. DNA of the CDR3: TGTGCCAGCAGCAAAACAGGAGACTACACTGAAGCTTTCTTT.

The gene calls are TRBV28 and TRBJ1-2; 7 bases align to TRBD1. This CDR3 region has 14 residues. Per germline, CDR1 MDHEN and CDR2 SYDVKM. V lost 5 bases to trimming and J lost 7 bases; unmatched junction nucleotides: 10. In DNA form, the CDR3 reads TGTGCCAGCAGTCCGGGGACAGTCTCGGGTGGCTACACCTTC. This encodes CASSPGTVSGGYTF.

The V gene is TRBV7-2, the J gene TRBJ2-1, with 9 bases lining up with TRBD1. CDR1 SGHTA and CDR2 FQGNSA come from the germline V gene. V trimming: 2 bases; J trimming: 4 bases; junction bases outside the gene matches: 3. The CDR3 runs to 15 residues. The CDR3 DNA sequence: TGTGCCAGCAGCTTATCCGGGACAGGGTACAATGAGCAGTTCTTC. It specifies CASSLSGTGYNEQFF.

This clone was seen only once. The chain has TRBV28 and TRBJ1-2, with a weak D call TRBD1 (5 bases). Germline V gene sequence: CDR1 MDHEN, CDR2 SYDVKM. The CDR3 is 13 amino acids. V lost 10 bases and J lost 6, with 18 bases in between. The chain's CDR3 is CATLFGARDGYTF. Here the CDR3 DNA reads TGTGCCACTCTCTTCGGGGCCCGCGATGGCTACACCTTC.